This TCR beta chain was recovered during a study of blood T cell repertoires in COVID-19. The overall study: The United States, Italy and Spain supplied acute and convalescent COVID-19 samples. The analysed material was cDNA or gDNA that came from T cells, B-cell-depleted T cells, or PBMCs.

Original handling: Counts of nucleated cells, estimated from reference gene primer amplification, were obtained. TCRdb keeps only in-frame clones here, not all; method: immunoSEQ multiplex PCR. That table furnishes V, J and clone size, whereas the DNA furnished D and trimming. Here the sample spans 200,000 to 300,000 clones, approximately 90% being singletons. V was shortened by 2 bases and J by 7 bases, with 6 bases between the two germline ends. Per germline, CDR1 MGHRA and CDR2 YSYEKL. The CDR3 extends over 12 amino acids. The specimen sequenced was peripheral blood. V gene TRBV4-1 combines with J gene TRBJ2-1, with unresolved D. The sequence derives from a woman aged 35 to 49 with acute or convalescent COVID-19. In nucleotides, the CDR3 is TGCGCCAGCAGCCAACCTCTAAATGAGCAGTTCTTC. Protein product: CASSQPLNEQFF.